The 5 T cell receptor beta chains presented below share a single source sample, sequenced in a study of identical twins. TCRdb ran MiXCR on the 5' RACE reads and lists one entry per CDR3 protein. Of approximately 680,000 distinct CDR3 sequences in the sample, about 7.1% were seen once. These sequences were also reported in another study, on yellow fever vaccine responses in identical twins.

Input material: PBMCs. The source of these receptors is a young woman in good health.

This clonotype has more than one count but fewer than ten. CDR3 coding DNA: TGTGCCAGCAGCCCTTCGTATTGGGATCCTGTCGGGCAGTATTTT. It is translated as CASSPSYWDPVGQYF. J is TRBJ2-3 and V is TRBV5-6; D is unresolved. Trimming took 4 bases from V and 11 from J, leaving 23 bases between them. CDR1 is SGHDT, CDR2 YYEEEE, per germline. This CDR3 region has 15 residues.

This clonotype was found many times. The chain employs TRBV5-1 and TRBJ2-1, with 7 positions matching TRBD1. Germline CDR1 SGHRS, CDR2 YFSETQ. V was clipped by 5 bases and J by 4 bases; unmatched bases: 6. The CDR3 is 14 residues long. This chain's CDR3 is CASRPGQTYNEQFF. In DNA form, the CDR3 reads TGCGCCAGCAGACCGGGACAGACATACAATGAGCAGTTCTTC. Using reference TRBV5-1 and TRBJ2-1 for the parts outside the CDR3, the full variable domain is KAGVTQTPRYLIKTRGQQVTLSCSPISGHRSVSWYQQTPGQGLQFLFEYFSETQRNKGNFPGRFSGRQFSNSRSEMNVSTLELGDSALYLCASRPGQTYNEQFFGPGTRLTVL.

V usage is TRBV10-2 and J usage is TRBJ2-3; D unclear. Germline V gives CDR1 WSHSY, CDR2 SAAADI. The CDR3 has 14 residues. V was shortened by 2 bases and J by 5 bases, with 11 bases between the two germline ends. CDR3 DNA: TGCGCCAGCAGTGAGCCCCGACATTTAGATACGCAGTATTTT. Residues: CASSEPRHLDTQYF.

This clonotype was seen a few times. The rearrangement uses TRBV9 and TRBJ2-3; 8 bases match TRBD2. The CDR3 length is 15 residues. V dropped 0 bases and J dropped 6; count of bases not matched to a gene: 6. CDR1 is SGDLS and CDR2 is YYNGEE in the germline V gene. The DNA of the CDR3 is TGTGCCAGCAGCGTAGCCGGGACTAGTGGTGATACGCAGTATTTT. It translates to CASSVAGTSGDTQYF.

The V and J genes are TRBV12-3 or TRBV12-4 and TRBJ2-1; D ambiguous. CDR3 size: 16 residues. Trimming left V 1 base short and J 2 bases short, with 12 bases between. CDR3 DNA sequence: TGTGCCAGCAGTTTAGTGACGGGCCCTACCTACAATGAGCAGTTCTTC. Protein: CASSLVTGPTYNEQFF.